This entry lists 2 T cell receptor beta chains sequenced from one sample in a study of cytotoxic CD8 clonotypes in ibrutinib-treated CLL. Measured with immunoSEQ multiplex PCR; TCRdb has only the in-frame clones, and not every one. This table has about 300,000 clones, roughly three quarters appearing once. Sample: PBMCs, taken at disease progression, from a patient treated with ibrutinib. All receptors derive from a human donor with chronic lymphocytic leukemia.

A remark on this clone: Here the CDR3 omits its conserved ending phenylalanine or tryptophan, so a read error is the likely source. The DNA is omitted, as the CDR3 cannot be located on it reliably, and the CDR3 follows TCRdb's listing. The chain links TRBV15 to TRBJ1-1. Germline loops: CDR1 LNHNV, CDR2 YYDKDF (reference sequence). The CDR3 extends over 9 residues, inclusive of both ends. CDR3 amino acids: CATSRGVRS.

This clone was seen once. J is TRBJ2-7 and V is TRBV15; possibly TRBD1 for D (5 bases). Per the germline V gene, CDR1 is LNHNV and CDR2 is YYDKDF (reference sequence). Trimming took 2 bases from V and 1 from J, leaving 12 bases between them. The CDR3 sequence is 15 residues long. CDR3 bases: TGTGCCACCAGCAGACTGACCGACAGTTCCTACGAGCAGTACTTC. This sequence encodes CATSRLTDSSYEQYF.